These 5 T cell receptor beta chains came from one sample sequenced in a study of cytomegalovirus exposure and HLA in healthy donors. Measured with immunoSEQ multiplex PCR; TCRdb has only the in-frame clones, and not every one. This sample has some 190,000 clones, with more than 70% found just once. The source material was PBMCs. The receptors here all came from a woman aged 18-29 years in good health and CMV-seronegative.

This clone appeared a single time. The CDR3: CASSLGTSNEQFF. For the CDR3, the DNA is TGTGCCAGCAGCTTAGGGACTAGCAATGAGCAGTTCTTC. V usage is TRBV11-1 and J usage is TRBJ2-1; 7 nucleotides match TRBD2. The CDR3 is 13 residues long. Germline assignment: CDR1 SGHAT and CDR2 FQDESV (reference sequence). V lost 1 base and J lost 6; bases outside the gene matches: 0.

The rearrangement links TRBV30 to TRBJ2-5, with a tentative D call TRBD2 (5 bases). The V end lost 3 bases, the J end lost 4 bases, and 18 bases lay between the germline ends. CDR1 is GTSNPN, CDR2 SVGIG, per germline (reference sequence). CDR3 length: 15 amino acids. The CDR3 bases are TGTGCCTGGAGCGCCGCTCTTGGGGAGTCAGAGACCCAGTACTTC. It yields the protein CAWSAALGESETQYF.

V usage is TRBV19 and J usage is TRBJ2-1, with a possible D match to TRBD1 (6 bases). CDR1 and CDR2 (germline): LNHDA, SQIVND (reference sequence). Trimming stripped 0 bases from V and 3 bases from J, with 15 bases between. The CDR3 extends over 17 amino acids. In nucleotides, the CDR3 is TGTGCCAGTAGTATAGATGTTCAGGGGTTAAACTACAATGAGCAGTTCTTC. Amino acid sequence: CASSIDVQGLNYNEQFF.

The chain carries TRBV5-5 and TRBJ1-5; D is perhaps TRBD1 (5 bases). This CDR3 is built from 15 residues. Trimming shortened V by 0 bases and J by 3 bases, and 10 bases separated the two germline ends. Germline V gene lookup returns CDR1 SGHKS and CDR2 YYEKEE (reference sequence). This CDR3 reads CASSLESTDNQPQHF. Written as DNA, the CDR3 is TGTGCCAGCAGCTTGGAATCGACAGACAATCAGCCCCAGCATTTT.

The CDR3 bases are TGTGCCAGTAGTATGGGGGCAATGAACACTGAAGCTTTCTTT. As protein: CASSMGAMNTEAFF. This chain joins TRBV19 and TRBJ1-1; a possible D gene is TRBD1 (6 bases). The V end was cut by 3 bases, the J end by 0 bases, with 8 bases between. The germline V gene has CDR1 LNHDA and CDR2 SQIVND (reference sequence). The CDR3 is 14 residues long.